This T cell receptor (beta chain) was recorded in a study of blood T cell repertoires in COVID-19. For the study at large: T cells, B-cell-depleted T cells, or PBMCs supplied cDNA or gDNA.

V dropped 2 bases and J dropped 7 bases, with 12 bases sitting between them. The CDR3 length is 13 residues. Germline CDR1 and CDR2: SGHRS and YFSETQ. The method was immunoSEQ multiplex PCR; TCRdb's version includes in-frame clones alone and lacks a portion of them. The sample holds 95,000 to 100,000 clones, over 80% seen once. Sequenced: peripheral blood. V and J are TRBV5-1 and TRBJ1-2; a possible D gene is TRBD1 (6 bases). This sequence was found in a man aged 50-59 years with active COVID-19. The CDR3 DNA reads as TGCGCCAGCAGCTTTAAAGGGGGAGCTGGCTACACCTTC. This gives the protein CASSFKGGAGYTF. The full variable domain, rest sourced from reference TRBV5-1 and TRBJ1-2, is KAGVTQTPRYLIKTRGQQVTLSCSPISGHRSVSWYQQTPGQGLQFLFEYFSETQRNKGNFPGRFSGRQFSNSRSEMNVSTLELGDSALYLCASSFKGGAGYTFGSGTRLTVV.